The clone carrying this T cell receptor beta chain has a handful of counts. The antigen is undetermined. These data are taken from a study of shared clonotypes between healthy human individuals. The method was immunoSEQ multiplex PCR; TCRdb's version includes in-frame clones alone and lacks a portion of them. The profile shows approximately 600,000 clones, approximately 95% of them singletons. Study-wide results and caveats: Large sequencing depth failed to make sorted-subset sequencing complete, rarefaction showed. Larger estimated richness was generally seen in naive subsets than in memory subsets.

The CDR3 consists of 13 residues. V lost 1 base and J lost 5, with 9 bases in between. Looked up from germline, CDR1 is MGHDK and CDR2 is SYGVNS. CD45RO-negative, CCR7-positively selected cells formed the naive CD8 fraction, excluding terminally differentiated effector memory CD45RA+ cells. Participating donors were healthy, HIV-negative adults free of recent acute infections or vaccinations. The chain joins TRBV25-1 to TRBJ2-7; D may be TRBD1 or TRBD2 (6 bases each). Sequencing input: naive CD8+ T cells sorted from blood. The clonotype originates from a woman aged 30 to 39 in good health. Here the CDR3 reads CASSESGEDEQYF. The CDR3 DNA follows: TGTGCCAGCAGTGAATCAGGGGAGGACGAGCAGTACTTC.